One sample yielded the 30 T cell receptor beta chains listed below, sequenced in a study of T cell clonality in common variable immunodeficiency (dated by TCRdb to 2013 to 2016). The receptor library was made with the immunoSEQ multiplex PCR assay. Imported from immuneACCESS, the table was reduced by TCRdb to in-frame sequences with V and J called. These copies leave out some clones; in studies compared against another copy, an unresolved V gene accounts for under half, and the cause of the remainder is not known. The table records approximately 58,000 clones for this sample, and not one of them appears only once. The ten largest clones add up to 5.4% of the sample. Sequencing input: peripheral blood mononuclear cells. The receptors derive from a person aged 18-69 years in good health.

This clone was detected ten times or more. The CDR3 end lies 3 residues beyond the end of the read and is filled in from the germline J gene. V and J are TRBV28 and TRBJ2-7; 9 positions match TRBD1. The V gene's germline CDR1 is MDHEN and CDR2 SYDVKM. The CDR3 sequence is 14 residues long. The trim removed 6 bases at V and 3 bases at J, leaving 6 bases unmatched. The CDR3 sequence is CASRRGTGFYEQYF. The sequenced part of the CDR3 DNA is TGTGCCAGCAGGAGGGGGACAGGGTTCTACGAG.

This clone was recorded many times. The CDR3 end falls 3 residues outside the read, so it is completed with the germline J gene. The chain carries TRBV7-9 and TRBJ2-2; TRBD1 aligns across 7 bases. The CDR3 has 14 residues. V gave up 5 bases and J gave up 6 bases; unmatched junction bases: 6. The V gene's germline CDR1 is SEHNR and CDR2 FQNEAQ (reference sequence). CDR3 DNA (partial): TGTGCCAGCAGCGTGGGACAGCTATCCGGGGAG. Encoded protein: CASSVGQLSGE. The full CDR3 reads CASSVGQLSGELFF.

This clone came up many times. The read ends 3 residues shy of where the CDR3 ends; the end is completed using the germline J gene. The chain employs TRBV20-1 and TRBJ1-4; 7 bases line up with TRBD1. This CDR3 contains 13 residues. Germline V gene data show CDR1 as DFQATT and CDR2 as SNEGSKA (reference sequence). After removal of 6 bases from V and 6 bases from J, the junction contained 7 bases not matched to a gene. Incomplete CDR3 DNA: TGCAGTGCAACCGGGACAGTGCATGAAAAA. Translated, it gives CSATGTVHEK. The full CDR3 sequence reads CSATGTVHEKLFF.

The table lists this clone with a few counts. The read gets to within 3 residues of the CDR3 end, and the germline J gene fills in the rest. The V gene is TRBV2, the J gene TRBJ1-2; a weak D match, TRBD1 (5 bases). The CDR3 is 14 amino acids. V gave up 0 bases and J gave up 7 bases, with 12 bases separating them. The germline V gene has CDR1 SNHLY and CDR2 FYNNEI. The DNA read from the CDR3 is TGTGCCAGCAGTGAAGCGGAGGGGATGGGTGGC. It specifies CASSEAEGMGG. Given in full, the CDR3 is CASSEAEGMGGYTF.

This clone came up many times. The read halts 3 residues ahead of the CDR3 end, with the missing end drawn from the germline J gene. The genes are TRBV30 and TRBJ1-5; a possible D gene is TRBD1 (5 bases). This CDR3 region has 13 residues. Trimming shortened V by 7 bases and J by 5 bases, and 15 bases separated the two germline ends. Germline CDR1 and CDR2: GTSNPN and SVGIG (reference sequence). The CDR3 bases that were read are TGTGCCTTGGGGCAGGGATGGGATCAGCCC. Protein product: CALGQGWDQP. The complete CDR3 reads CALGQGWDQPQHF.

Note on this clone: Sequencing ends 3 residues short of the CDR3 end; the germline J gene provides the rest. The chain uses TRBV10-2 and TRBJ1-1; D remains unclear. Germline CDR1 and CDR2: WSHSY and SAAADI. The V end lost 7 bases, the J end lost 1 base, and 10 bases lay between the germline ends. This CDR3 contains 13 residues. The DNA read from the CDR3 is TGCGCCAGCAAGAGGCGACAGAACACTGAA. Encoded protein: CASKRRQNTE. The complete CDR3 reads CASKRRQNTEAFF.

This clone was counted ten times or more. The observed sequence ends 3 residues before the CDR3 terminus, with the missing tail filled in from the germline J gene. The chain combines TRBV20-1 with TRBJ1-5, with a weak D call TRBD1 (6 bases). Germline CDR1 reads DFQATT; CDR2 reads SNEGSKA (reference sequence). The CDR3 is made up of 12 amino acids. V dropped 6 bases and J dropped 2 bases, with 8 bases sitting between them. CDR3 protein: CSAGQRNQPQHF. The CDR3 bases that were read are TGCAGTGCCGGACAGCGCAATCAGCCC.

This clone showed up many times. The missing CDR3 end, 3 residues past where the read stops, is filled in from the germline J gene. The V gene is TRBV2, the J gene TRBJ1-1, with D perhaps matching TRBD1 (5 bases). From germline, CDR1 is SNHLY and CDR2 FYNNEI. This CDR3 spans 13 amino acids. V was clipped by 7 bases and J by 1 base, with 10 bases between them. Partial CDR3 DNA: TGTGCCAGCAAAATTGGACAGAACACTGAA. It translates to CASKIGQNTE. The entire CDR3 is CASKIGQNTEAFF.

This clone was seen ten or more times. Read sequence stops 3 residues before the CDR3 end, and the germline J gene provides the missing end. This sequence joins TRBV20-1 and TRBJ2-3; 9 nucleotides agree with TRBD2. Germline V CDR1 and CDR2: DFQATT, SNEGSKA (reference sequence). CDR3 length: 14 residues. The trim removed 4 bases at V and 7 bases at J, leaving 9 bases unmatched. The CDR3 loop is CSAIRREGRNTQYF. CDR3 bases read: TGCAGTGCTATTAGGCGGGAGGGTCGAAATACG.

At least ten counts were recorded for this clone. The part of the CDR3 DNA that was read is TGCGCCAGCAGTCGCACCGGGACAGGGGTCGTCTATGGC. Translating gives CASSRTGTGVVYG. The CDR3, in full, reads CASSRTGTGVVYGYTF. The V call is TRBV23-1, the J call TRBJ1-2, with TRBD1 matching over 10 bases. The read comes to an end 3 residues before the CDR3 does, leaving the germline J gene to fill in the end. TRBV23-1 is reported as an ORF; its role is uncertain. After removal of 4 bases from V and 4 bases from J, the junction contained 9 bases not matched to a gene. The CDR3 is made up of 16 amino acids.

This clone was detected ten times or more. The CDR3 end lies 3 residues beyond the end of the read and is filled in from the germline J gene. V and J are TRBV29-1 and TRBJ2-3; 8 bases are a match to TRBD1. The germline gives CDR1 SQVTM, CDR2 ANQGSEA. V shed 3 bases, J shed 3 bases, and the junction held 2 bases outside the gene matches. The CDR3 runs 13 residues. Incomplete CDR3 DNA: TGCAGCGTTGAGGGACAGGATACAGATACG. Its protein product is CSVEGQDTDT. The full CDR3 protein is CSVEGQDTDTQYF.

This clone is termed medium-sized (0.01 to 0.1%). The read ends 3 residues early relative to the CDR3; the germline J gene fills the gap. The chain joins TRBV6-4 to TRBJ2-1; 9 positions agree with TRBD2. This CDR3 has 14 amino acids. V was clipped by 2 bases and J by 9 bases; unmatched bases: 5. Germline V gene sequence: CDR1 MRHNA, CDR2 SNTAGT. CDR3 loop: CASSDGSSGGEQFF. CDR3 DNA, as far as it was read: TGTGCCAGCAGTGACGGGAGTAGCGGGGGTGAG.

This clone was found many times. The read ends 3 residues before the CDR3 terminus; that terminus is restored from the germline J gene. The chain combines TRBV11-2 with TRBJ2-6, with D possibly matching TRBD2 (6 bases). V was trimmed by 6 bases and J by 0 bases, leaving 6 bases between them. Germline lookup yields CDR1 SGHAT and CDR2 FQNNGV. The length of the CDR3 is 14 residues. The CDR3 sequence is CASRGGSGANVLTF. The sequenced part of the CDR3 DNA is TGTGCCAGCAGGGGGGGCTCTGGGGCCAACGTC.

This clone has a count of ten or more. The CDR3 end falls 3 residues outside the read, so it is completed with the germline J gene. This chain uses TRBV7-3 with TRBJ2-1; the D gene is possibly TRBD1 (5 bases). Looked up from germline, CDR1 is SGHTA and CDR2 is FQGTGA. The germline V and J ends were trimmed by 4 bases and 8 bases, with 18 bases remaining between them. The length of the CDR3 is 15 residues. Incomplete CDR3 DNA: TGTGCCAGCAGCTCCACCGGTGTAGTAGGGGATGAG. As protein: CASSSTGVVGDE. The CDR3 reads in full as CASSSTGVVGDEQFF.

This clone was seen many times. The CDR3 end falls 3 residues outside the read, so it is completed with the germline J gene. The rearrangement uses TRBV20-1 and TRBJ2-1; 12 bases are shared with TRBD2. V shed 4 bases, J shed 5 bases, and the junction held 9 bases outside the gene matches. The CDR3 covers 16 residues. CDR1 is DFQATT, CDR2 SNEGSKA, per germline (reference sequence). The CDR3 bases that were read are TGCAGTGCTATCGGACTAGCGGGATTGGGGGACAATGAG. This encodes CSAIGLAGLGDNE. The CDR3 in its entirety is CSAIGLAGLGDNEQFF.

This clone was counted ten times or more. Read data end 3 residues before the CDR3 end; the end is taken from the germline J gene. The chain joins TRBV29-1 to TRBJ2-1, with a weak D call TRBD2 (6 bases). V lost 0 bases, J lost 0 bases, and 12 bases lay in between. Germline V CDR1 and CDR2: SQVTM, ANQGSEA. There are 16 residues in the CDR3. CDR3 amino acids: CSVEEYGSGSYNEQFF. CDR3 DNA (partial): TGCAGCGTTGAAGAATACGGTAGCGGCTCCTACAATGAG.

Concerning this clone itself: The read halts 3 residues ahead of the CDR3 end, with the missing end drawn from the germline J gene. The J gene is TRBJ1-4, the V gene TRBV5-1, with D maybe TRBD1 (6 bases). This CDR3 contains 16 residues. CDR1 and CDR2 (germline): SGHRS, YFSETQ. The CDR3 sequence: CASSLGGGANTGELFF. The covered CDR3 bases are TGCGCCAGCAGCTTGGGTGGGGGCGCGAACACCGGGGAA.

This clone appeared many times. The read is 3 residues too short to cover the CDR3 end, so that end is filled in from the germline J gene. The chain is built from TRBV19 and TRBJ1-6, with TRBD1 matching over 9 bases. Trimming removed 8 bases from V and 6 bases from J; junction bases left unmatched: 14. CDR3 length equals 17 residues. Germline V CDR1 and CDR2: LNHDA, SQIVND (reference sequence). The CDR3 loop is CASAAGTGTRSNSPLHF. The part of the CDR3 DNA that was read is TGTGCCAGTGCCGCCGGGACAGGGACCCGTAGTAATTCACCC.

This clone was found many times. The CDR3 extends 3 residues past the end of the read, so its final part is completed from the germline J gene. The chain links TRBV5-8 to TRBJ2-4; a possible D gene is TRBD1 (5 bases). Deletions cut 7 bases from V and 0 bases from J, with 14 bases between. The CDR3 extends over 15 amino acids. The germline V gene has CDR1 SGHTS and CDR2 YDEGEE. CDR3: CASLPPTGAKNIQYF. CDR3 DNA, as far as it was read: TGTGCCAGCCTGCCCCCCACAGGAGCCAAAAACATT.

This clone was seen at least ten times. The DNA ends 3 residues before the CDR3 does, and the rest of the CDR3 is filled in from the germline J gene. The chain links TRBV5-1 to TRBJ2-5, with D possibly being TRBD2 (6 bases). CDR1 SGHRS and CDR2 YFSETQ come from the germline V gene. This CDR3 comprises 16 residues. The V end lost 2 bases, the J end lost 2 bases, and 16 bases lay between the germline ends. CDR3 loop: CASSFTIGGGQETQYF. The sequenced CDR3 bases are TGCGCCAGCAGCTTTACTATCGGTGGGGGGCAAGAGACC.

In its sample, this clone was seen many times. The sequence runs out 3 residues before the end of the CDR3; the remainder is reconstructed from the germline J gene. The chain links TRBV28 to TRBJ2-7, with D perhaps TRBD1 (5 bases). Germline loops: CDR1 MDHEN, CDR2 SYDVKM. The CDR3 has 12 residues. The germline V and J ends were trimmed by 9 bases and 5 bases, with 14 bases remaining between them. The part of the CDR3 DNA that was read is TGTGCCAGTTATCAGGGTTTCAACGAG. Its translation: CASYQGFNE. The whole CDR3 reads CASYQGFNEQYF.

There are many counts of this clone. The CDR3 is cut off 3 residues early in the read; its end comes from the germline J gene. The genes are TRBV20-1 and TRBJ2-5; possible D gene TRBD2, 5 bases. The CDR3 is made up of 14 amino acids. CDR1 is DFQATT and CDR2 is SNEGSKA in the germline V gene (reference sequence). Trimming shortened V by 5 bases and J by 0 bases, and 13 bases separated the two germline ends. The sequenced part of the CDR3 DNA is TGCAGTGCTTTACGGACGGGGAACCAAGAGACC. Translating it yields CSALRTGNQET. In full, the CDR3 reads CSALRTGNQETQYF.

This clone was seen at least ten times. The read terminates 3 residues ahead of where the CDR3 ends, so the germline J gene completes it. The V call is TRBV5-1, the J call TRBJ2-6; unclear D gene. Germline CDR1 SGHRS, CDR2 YFSETQ. V lost 3 bases and J 0 bases, leaving 7 bases between the germline ends. The CDR3 consists of 15 residues. The CDR3 protein is CASSYFISGANVLTF. The CDR3 bases that were read are TGCGCCAGCAGCTACTTTATCTCTGGGGCCAACGTC.

At least ten counts were recorded for this clone. The read ends 3 residues shy of where the CDR3 ends; the end is completed using the germline J gene. This chain connects TRBV28 to TRBJ1-5; a weak D match, TRBD1 (6 bases). This CDR3 spans 15 amino acids. Germline V gene data show CDR1 as MDHEN and CDR2 as SYDVKM. V was pared by 6 bases and J by 2 bases, with 14 bases between. The CDR3 region is CASSPIRGGNQPQHF. CDR3 DNA, as far as it was read: TGTGCCAGCAGCCCGATCAGGGGCGGCAATCAGCCC.

In its sample, this clone was seen many times. The CDR3 extends 3 residues past the end of the read, so its final part is completed from the germline J gene. This chain uses TRBV2 with TRBJ2-1; 8 nucleotides align to TRBD2. Germline assignment: CDR1 SNHLY and CDR2 FYNNEI. This CDR3 contains 15 residues. V was pared by 3 bases and J by 9 bases, with 10 bases of the junction left unmatched. The sequenced part of the CDR3 DNA is TGTGCCAGCAGTGATCGGGTAGCGGGATGGCGTGAG. Its protein product is CASSDRVAGWRE. In full, the CDR3 is CASSDRVAGWREQFF.

This clone showed up many times. Sequencing ends 3 residues short of the CDR3 end; the germline J gene provides the rest. The chain joins TRBV19 to TRBJ1-5; a weak D match, TRBD1 (6 bases). V was cut by 7 bases and J by 3 bases, with 13 bases left in between. The CDR3 is 14 amino acids. Looked up from germline, CDR1 is LNHDA and CDR2 is SQIVND (reference sequence). CDR3 bases read: TGTGCCAGTACAGGGGACGGTTTCAATCAGCCC. This encodes CASTGDGFNQP. In full, the CDR3 reads CASTGDGFNQPQHF.

This clone was observed at least ten times. The CDR3 end is not reached by the read, which stops 3 residues before it; the germline J gene fills it in. The chain uses TRBV6-2 or TRBV6-3 and TRBJ1-5; the match to TRBD1 covers 7 bases. V gave up 5 bases and J gave up 1 base; unmatched junction bases: 8. Germline V gene data show CDR1 as MNHEY and CDR2 as SVGEGT. CDR3 size: 16 residues. The CDR3 DNA, read in part, is TGTGCCAGCAGTACTGACAGGGACGGCAGCAATCAGCCC. As protein: CASSTDRDGSNQP. The whole CDR3 is CASSTDRDGSNQPQHF.

This clone was recorded many times. The sequenced fragment ends 3 residues before the CDR3 boundary, so the rest is inferred from the germline J gene. The chain is built from TRBV29-1 and TRBJ2-1, with 8 bases identical to TRBD2. Germline CDR1 and CDR2: SQVTM and ANQGSEA. CDR3 length: 14 amino acids. V was clipped by 6 bases and J by 7 bases; unmatched bases: 11. CDR3 residues: CSVLLAETGNEQFF. Partial CDR3 DNA: TGCAGCGTCCTACTAGCGGAAACGGGAAATGAG.

This clone was detected many times. Sequencing ends 3 residues short of the CDR3 end; the germline J gene provides the rest. This chain uses TRBV6-2 or TRBV6-3 with TRBJ2-2; unclear D gene. This CDR3 is built from 13 residues. V lost 7 bases, J lost 1 base, and 7 bases lay in between. CDR1 is MNHEY and CDR2 is SVGEGT in the germline V gene. This CDR3 is CASKARNTGELFF. CDR3 DNA, as far as it was read: TGTGCCAGCAAAGCCCGGAACACCGGGGAG.

There are many counts of this clone. The read falls 3 residues short of the CDR3 end, and the missing part is taken from the germline J gene. The chain has TRBV28 and TRBJ1-5, with 7 positions matching TRBD1. The J segment lost 9 bases and the V segment lost 6 bases, leaving 11 bases of the junction unmatched. CDR3 length equals 14 residues. CDR1 is MDHEN and CDR2 is SYDVKM in the germline V gene. The CDR3 DNA, read in part, is TGTGCCAGCAGCCTACAGGGGATTAATGGGCCC. Residues: CASSLQGINGP. The whole CDR3 reads CASSLQGINGPQHF.